The 2 T cell receptor beta chains below all came from one sample that was sequenced in a study of post-analysis software for immune sequencing data. Study observations and caveats: Patients showed TRBV5-6, TRBV5-1 and TRBV20-1 among roughly 5 TRBV segments more frequent than in controls.

These receptors have no known antigen. TCR beta libraries were prepared from cDNA with unique molecular identifiers. TCRdb used MiXCR to reprocess the PCR reads, holding one entry per CDR3 protein. The sample lists about 500,000 distinct CDR3 sequences; approximately 46% were seen once. Material for sequencing was blood. Receptors were obtained from a girl aged 10 to 17 with multiple sclerosis.

This clonotype was recorded only once. The V call is TRBV7-9, the J call TRBJ1-3; D remains ambiguous. The CDR3 extends over 15 amino acids. With 1 base removed from V and 0 bases from J, the gap between germline ends came to 7 bases. Germline CDR1 SEHNR, CDR2 FQNEAQ (reference sequence). The CDR3 DNA reads as TGTGCCAGCAGCTTAGTCGGCCTCTCTGGAAACACCATATATTTT. Translating gives CASSLVGLSGNTIYF.

This chain uses TRBV24-1 with TRBJ2-7; perhaps TRBD1 as D (5 bases). V lost 5 bases, J lost 8 bases, and 12 bases lay in between. Germline assignment: CDR1 KGHDR and CDR2 SFDVKD. The CDR3 length is 12 residues. As DNA, the CDR3 is TGTGCCACCAGTGTAAGGGGCGACAAGCAGTACTTC. The encoded protein is CATSVRGDKQYF.